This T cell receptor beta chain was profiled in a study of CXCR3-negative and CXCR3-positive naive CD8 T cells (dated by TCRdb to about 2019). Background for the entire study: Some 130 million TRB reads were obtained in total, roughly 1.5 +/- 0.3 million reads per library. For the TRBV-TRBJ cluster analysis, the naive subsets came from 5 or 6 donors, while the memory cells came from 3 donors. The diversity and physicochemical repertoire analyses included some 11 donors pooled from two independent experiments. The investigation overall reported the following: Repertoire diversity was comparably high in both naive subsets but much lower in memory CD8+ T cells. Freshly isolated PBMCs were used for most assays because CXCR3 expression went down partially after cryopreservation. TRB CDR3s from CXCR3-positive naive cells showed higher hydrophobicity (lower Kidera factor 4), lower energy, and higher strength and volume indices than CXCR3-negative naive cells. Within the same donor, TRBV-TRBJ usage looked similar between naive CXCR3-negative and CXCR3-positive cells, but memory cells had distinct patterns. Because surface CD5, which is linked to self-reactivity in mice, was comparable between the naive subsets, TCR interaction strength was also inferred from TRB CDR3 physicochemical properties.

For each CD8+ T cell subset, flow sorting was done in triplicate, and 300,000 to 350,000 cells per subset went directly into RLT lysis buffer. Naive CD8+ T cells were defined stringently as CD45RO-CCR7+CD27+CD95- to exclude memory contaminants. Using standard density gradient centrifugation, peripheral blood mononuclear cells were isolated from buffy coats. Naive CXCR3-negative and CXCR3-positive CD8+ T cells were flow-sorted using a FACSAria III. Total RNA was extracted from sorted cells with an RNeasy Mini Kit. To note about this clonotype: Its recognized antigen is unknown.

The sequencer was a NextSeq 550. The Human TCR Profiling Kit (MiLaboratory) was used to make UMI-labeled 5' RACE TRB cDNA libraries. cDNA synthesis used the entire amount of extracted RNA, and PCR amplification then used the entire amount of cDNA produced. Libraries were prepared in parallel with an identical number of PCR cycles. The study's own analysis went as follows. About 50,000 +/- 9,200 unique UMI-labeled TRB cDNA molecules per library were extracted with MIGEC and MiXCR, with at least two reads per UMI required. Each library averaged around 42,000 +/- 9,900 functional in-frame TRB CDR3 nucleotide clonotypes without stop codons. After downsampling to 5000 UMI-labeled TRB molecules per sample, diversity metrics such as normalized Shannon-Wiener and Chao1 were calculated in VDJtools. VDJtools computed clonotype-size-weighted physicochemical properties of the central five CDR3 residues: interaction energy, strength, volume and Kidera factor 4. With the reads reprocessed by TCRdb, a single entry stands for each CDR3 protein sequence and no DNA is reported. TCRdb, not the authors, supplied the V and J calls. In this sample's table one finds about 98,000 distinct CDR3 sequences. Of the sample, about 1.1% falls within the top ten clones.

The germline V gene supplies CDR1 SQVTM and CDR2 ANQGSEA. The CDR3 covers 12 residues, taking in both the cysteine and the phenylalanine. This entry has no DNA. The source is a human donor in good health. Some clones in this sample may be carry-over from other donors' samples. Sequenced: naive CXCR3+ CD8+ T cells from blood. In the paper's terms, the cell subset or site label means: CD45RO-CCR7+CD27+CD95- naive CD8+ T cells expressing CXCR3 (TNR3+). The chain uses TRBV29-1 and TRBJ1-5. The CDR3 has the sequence CSGKNLGQPQHF.